Given below is one T cell receptor beta chain in context. This sample was included in a study of shared clonotypes between healthy human individuals. Assay: immunoSEQ multiplex PCR; the TCRdb copy retains only in-frame clones and omits some. The sample has about 2 million clones; over 85% are singletons. Trimming shortened V by 0 bases and J by 6 bases, and 9 bases separated the two germline ends. The CDR3 runs 14 residues. The V gene's germline CDR1 is SGHNT and CDR2 YYREEE (reference sequence). CD8 cells classed as naive were CD45RO-negative and positively selected for CCR7, excluding terminally differentiated effector memory CD45RA+ cells.

The material sequenced was naive CD8+ T cells sorted from blood. The receptor was derived from a man aged 18 to 30 in good health. This chain connects TRBV5-4 to TRBJ1-4, with D possibly being TRBD1 (5 bases). CDR3 DNA sequence: TGTGCCAGCAGCTTGGACCTAGGGGATGAAAAACTGTTTTTT. Its protein is CASSLDLGDEKLFF.